This passage covers 28 T cell receptor beta chains from one sample sequenced in a study of OX40 agonist ivuxolimab in advanced cancers. Using immunoSEQ multiplex PCR, the repertoire was profiled, and TCRdb retains in-frame clones only, with some absent. The table shows roughly 75,000 clones, with approximately 92% occurring only once. The sample was CD4+ or CD8+ T cells sorted from blood, taken in a trial of the OX40 agonist ivuxolimab. These receptors originate from an adult with an advanced solid tumor such as melanoma, head and neck, liver or kidney cancer.

The V and J genes are TRBV12-5 and TRBJ1-5, with 9 nucleotides matching TRBD1. Trimming removed 3 bases from V and 6 bases from J; junction bases left unmatched: 12. Germline V lookup: CDR1 LGHNT, CDR2 FRNRAP. The CDR3 sequence is 17 residues long. The CDR3 DNA reads TGTGCTAGTGGTTTTATTCCGGGACAGGGAGACTTTCAGCCCCAGCATTTT. Translation gives CASGFIPGQGDFQPQHF. The whole variable domain, remainder taken from reference TRBV12-5 and TRBJ1-5, is DARVTQTPRHKVTEMGQEVTMRCQPILGHNTVFWYRQTMMQGLELLAYFRNRAPLDDSGMPKDRFSAEMPDATLATLKIQPSEPRDSAVYFCASGFIPGQGDFQPQHFGDGTRLSIL.

This chain joins TRBV29-1 and TRBJ1-3; TRBD1 agrees at 7 bases. V was pared by 6 bases and J by 2 bases, with 10 bases of the junction left unmatched. The CDR3 sequence is 15 residues long. From germline, CDR1 is SQVTM and CDR2 ANQGSEA. The CDR3 coding sequence is TGCAGCGTCCTGACAGGGCGGGAACCTGGAAACACCATATATTTT. Residues: CSVLTGREPGNTIYF.

The chain combines TRBV9 with TRBJ1-2; no clear D gene. The CDR3 is made up of 14 amino acids. The V end lost 0 bases, the J end lost 0 bases, and 6 bases lay between the germline ends. Germline loops: CDR1 SGDLS, CDR2 YYNGEE. CDR3 DNA: TGTGCCAGCAGCGTAGGAGCGCCTAACTATGGCTACACCTTC. This codes for CASSVGAPNYGYTF.

The chain recombines TRBV4-1 with TRBJ1-2; D gene ambiguous. The V and J ends lost 0 bases and 2 bases respectively, with 7 bases between them. Germline CDR1 is MGHRA and CDR2 is YSYEKL. The CDR3 consists of 14 residues. The CDR3 DNA sequence: TGCGCCAGCAGCCAAGAGAGAGGAAACTATGGCTACACCTTC. Protein: CASSQERGNYGYTF.

J is TRBJ2-5 and V is TRBV11-1; 10 nucleotides line up with TRBD1. CDR1 and CDR2 (germline): SGHAT, FQDESV (reference sequence). Trimming cost V 5 bases and J 5 bases; bases outside gene matches: 11. The CDR3 sequence is 16 residues long. The CDR3 coding sequence is TGTGCCAGCAGCCTTGAGGTGACAGGGGGCAGTGAGACCCAGTACTTC. This gives the protein CASSLEVTGGSETQYF.

This rearrangement joins TRBV27 to TRBJ1-1, with no clear D. In germline, CDR1 is MNHEY, CDR2 SMNVEV (reference sequence). Trimming shortened V by 5 bases and J by 3 bases, and 10 bases separated the two germline ends. The CDR3 is 13 residues long. The CDR3 is CASSPSGDTEAFF. The CDR3 DNA reads as TGTGCCAGCAGTCCCTCAGGAGACACTGAAGCTTTCTTT.

The gene calls are TRBV4-2 and TRBJ1-5; 7 bases are shared with TRBD1. CDR3 length: 15 amino acids. Germline CDR1 reads LGHNA; CDR2 reads YNFKEQ. V gave up 4 bases and J gave up 3 bases; unmatched junction bases: 6. In DNA, the CDR3 is TGTGCCAGCAGCCCAGGGGGGCTACTCAATCAGCCCCAGCATTTT. It codes for CASSPGGLLNQPQHF.

The genes are TRBV7-9 and TRBJ1-2, with unresolved D. CDR3 length: 16 residues. V was pared by 4 bases and J by 4 bases, with 19 bases between. Germline CDR1 and CDR2: SEHNR and FQNEAQ (reference sequence). The CDR3 nucleotides read TGTGCCAGCAGCTCTATCCACTCCCATGTCTTCTATGGCTACACCTTC. Protein: CASSSIHSHVFYGYTF.

V gene TRBV7-6 combines with J gene TRBJ1-1; no clear D gene. Trimming took off 6 bases at V and 1 base at J, with 9 bases between the two ends. Germline assignment: CDR1 SGHVS and CDR2 FNYEAQ. This CDR3 spans 13 amino acids. In nucleotides, the CDR3 is TGTGCCAGCAGGGCCGGAGCGAACACTGAAGCTTTCTTT. As protein: CASRAGANTEAFF.

This chain connects TRBV9 to TRBJ1-5, with D tentatively TRBD1 (5 bases). Germline V CDR1 and CDR2: SGDLS, YYNGEE. The CDR3 totals 16 residues. The V gene lost 0 bases and the J gene lost 1 base, with 11 bases spanning the gap. The CDR3 region has the DNA TGTGCCAGCAGCGTAGATGGGGGTTTGAGCAATCAGCCCCAGCATTTT. This translates into CASSVDGGLSNQPQHF.

The chain has TRBV11-2 and TRBJ2-3, with TRBD2 matching 11 bases. The CDR3 is 17 residues long. J gave up 2 bases and V 2 bases, and 6 bases lay outside the gene matches. Germline values: CDR1 SGHAT, CDR2 FQNNGV. This CDR3 is CASSLPTSGIDTDTQYF. CDR3 DNA: TGTGCCAGCAGCTTACCGACTAGCGGGATCGACACAGATACGCAGTATTTT. Variable domain in full (rest from reference TRBV11-2 and TRBJ2-3): EAGVAQSPRYKIIEKRQSVAFWCNPISGHATLYWYQQILGQGPKLLIQFQNNGVVDDSQLPKDRFSAERLKGVDSTLKIQPAKLEDSAVYLCASSLPTSGIDTDTQYFGPGTRLTVL.

The V call is TRBV4-2, the J call TRBJ1-5; unclear D gene. V was shortened by 0 bases and J by 8 bases, with 14 bases between the two germline ends. The CDR3 spans 15 residues. Germline V gives CDR1 LGHNA, CDR2 YNFKEQ. Here the CDR3 reads CASSQDLTSPEPQHF. In nucleotides, the CDR3 is TGTGCCAGCAGCCAAGATCTAACGTCCCCCGAGCCCCAGCATTTT.

The V gene is TRBV6-9, the J gene TRBJ2-5; a possible D gene is TRBD1 (5 bases). V was trimmed by 1 base and J by 7 bases, leaving 22 bases between them. The CDR3 has 17 amino acids. Germline CDR1 and CDR2: MNHGY and SVAAGI. The CDR3, as DNA: TGTGCCAGCAGTTATTTTTGGGGCAGGGCATCGGGTGGGACCCAGTACTTC. It is translated as CASSYFWGRASGGTQYF.

The J gene is TRBJ2-7, the V gene TRBV19; 7 bases match TRBD2. Germline V lookup: CDR1 LNHDA, CDR2 SQIVND (reference sequence). V dropped 1 base and J dropped 5; count of bases not matched to a gene: 11. The CDR3 is made up of 16 amino acids. CDR3 sequence (DNA): TGTGCCAGTAGTATAGGTCTCCGCGGGAGCAGGAACGAGCAGTACTTC. Encoded protein: CASSIGLRGSRNEQYF. Full variable domain (missing parts from reference TRBV19 and TRBJ2-7): DGGITQSPKYLFRKEGQNVTLSCEQNLNHDAMYWYRQDPGQGLRLIYYSQIVNDFQKGDIAEGYSVSREKKESFPLTVTSAQKNPTAFYLCASSIGLRGSRNEQYFGPGTRLTVT.

The chain combines TRBV7-6 with TRBJ2-5; D is possibly TRBD1 (5 bases). The CDR3 is 14 residues long. Trimming left V 4 bases short and J 0 bases short, with 9 bases between. Germline V gene lookup returns CDR1 SGHVS and CDR2 FNYEAQ. The CDR3 sequence: CASSSEDNQETQYF. The CDR3 nucleotides read TGTGCCAGCAGCTCAGAGGACAACCAAGAGACCCAGTACTTC.

A word on this clone: Within the sample, other DNA sequences also encode this same CDR3. The chain has TRBV4-3 and TRBJ2-2; D possibly uses TRBD1 or TRBD2 (5 bases each). The CDR3 consists of 15 residues. Between the trimmed V and J ends, which lost 0 bases and 1 base, there was a span of 6 bases. CDR1 and CDR2 (germline): LGHNA, YSLEER. Written as DNA, the CDR3 is TGCGCCAGCAGCCAAGATGGGGGGAACACCGGGGAGCTGTTTTTT. Translating gives CASSQDGGNTGELFF.

This chain links TRBV6-6 with TRBJ1-4, with TRBD1 as a possible D gene (5 bases). With 5 bases removed from V and 13 bases from J, the gap between germline ends came to 14 bases. CDR1 is MNHNY and CDR2 is SVGAGI in the germline V gene (reference sequence). The CDR3 has 12 amino acids. The CDR3 DNA sequence: TGTGCCAGCAGTACCCTCGACAGTAGACTGTTTTTT. Translating it yields CASSTLDSRLFF.

The rearrangement uses TRBV4-1 and TRBJ2-5, with 8 bases fitting TRBD1. Germline lookup yields CDR1 MGHRA and CDR2 YSYEKL. The J segment lost 5 bases and the V segment lost 2 bases, leaving 1 base of the junction unmatched. The CDR3 covers 13 residues. The CDR3 is CASSQQGAETQYF. Here the CDR3 DNA reads TGCGCCAGCAGCCAACAGGGGGCTGAGACCCAGTACTTC.

This clone appeared a single time. The chain employs TRBV7-9 and TRBJ2-5, with D unclear. V was shortened by 6 bases and J by 1 base, with 6 bases between the two germline ends. This CDR3 is 12 amino acids long. Germline CDR1 and CDR2: SEHNR and FQNEAQ (reference sequence). CDR3 in amino acids: CASSNLQETQYF. The CDR3 DNA follows: TGTGCCAGCAGTAACCTCCAAGAGACCCAGTACTTC.

The gene calls are TRBV6-5 and TRBJ2-6, with a weak D call TRBD1 (6 bases). Germline V gene data show CDR1 as MNHEY and CDR2 as SVGAGI. The CDR3 totals 15 residues. The ends were cut back, 4 bases at V and 3 bases at J, with 10 bases in the middle. CDR3 nucleotide sequence: TGTGCCAGCAGTTTAGGGGGAAGTGGGGCCAACGTCCTGACTTTC. Its translation is CASSLGGSGANVLTF.

This clone was observed a few times. The chain has TRBV7-6 and TRBJ2-1; no clear D gene. This CDR3 spans 12 amino acids. Per the germline V gene, CDR1 is SGHVS and CDR2 is FNYEAQ. V was pared by 1 base and J by 7 bases, with 5 bases between. The CDR3 here is CASSLEGNEQFF. DNA for the CDR3: TGTGCCAGCAGCTTAGAAGGGAATGAGCAGTTCTTC.

This clone was detected only once. This sequence joins TRBV7-6 and TRBJ2-7, with a weak D call TRBD2 (5 bases). V lost 1 base, J lost 2 bases, and 21 bases lay in between. Germline loops: CDR1 SGHVS, CDR2 FNYEAQ. This CDR3 comprises 18 residues. Here the CDR3 DNA reads TGTGCCAGCAGCTTAGAGGCGCGGGTGGGAGCCCAGGCCTACGAGCAGTACTTC. Its translation is CASSLEARVGAQAYEQYF.

This chain joins TRBV6-6 and TRBJ1-1; D is uncertain. The germline V and J ends were trimmed by 6 bases and 2 bases, with 4 bases remaining between them. The CDR3 runs to 11 residues. CDR1 is MNHNY, CDR2 SVGAGI, per germline (reference sequence). The CDR3 DNA follows: TGTGCCAGCAGCCACAACACTGAAGCTTTCTTT. Encoded protein: CASSHNTEAFF.

DNA of the CDR3: TGTGCCAGCAGCCGACCGGGACTAGCGGGAGAACTGTACGAGCAGTACTTC. Its translation: CASSRPGLAGELYEQYF. The V gene is TRBV11-3, the J gene TRBJ2-7, with 14 bases matching TRBD2. V was clipped by 5 bases and J by 4 bases; unmatched bases: 10. The CDR3 contains 17 residues. Germline-derived CDR1 and CDR2 are SGHNT and YENEEA.

This sequence joins TRBV12-5 and TRBJ1-1, with a possible D match to TRBD1 (6 bases). The CDR3 totals 15 residues. Germline-derived CDR1 and CDR2 are LGHNT and FRNRAP. Trimming removed 7 bases from V and 3 bases from J, with 18 bases in between. The CDR3: CASVLDSSGYTEAFF. The DNA of the CDR3 is TGTGCTAGTGTCCTGGACAGCTCTGGATACACTGAAGCTTTCTTT.

The chain recombines TRBV7-9 with TRBJ2-7; a possible D gene is TRBD1 (5 bases). Trimming cost V 4 bases and J 0 bases, with 13 bases left between them. CDR3 length equals 15 residues. Germline CDR1 reads SEHNR; CDR2 reads FQNEAQ (reference sequence). CDR3 bases: TGTGCCAGCAGCTCCACCCTCAGGGCCTCCTACGAGCAGTACTTC. Translated: CASSSTLRASYEQYF.

This chain uses TRBV13 with TRBJ2-7; D possibly corresponds to TRBD1 (5 bases). V lost 0 bases and J lost 6, with 12 bases in between. CDR3 size: 14 residues. CDR1 and CDR2 from the germline V gene are PRHDT and FYEKMQ (reference sequence). For the CDR3, the DNA is TGTGCCAGCAGCTTAGGCTTTAGGGGTTCCGAGCAGTACTTC. Its protein product is CASSLGFRGSEQYF.

V and J are TRBV4-1 and TRBJ1-1; D might be TRBD1 (6 bases). The germline gives CDR1 MGHRA, CDR2 YSYEKL. The CDR3 sequence is 15 residues long. V lost 4 bases to trimming and J lost 4 bases, with 16 bases between them. The CDR3 bases are TGCGCCAGCAGCCCGCAGACGGGGGCGAGCACTGAAGCTTTCTTT. This sequence encodes CASSPQTGASTEAFF.